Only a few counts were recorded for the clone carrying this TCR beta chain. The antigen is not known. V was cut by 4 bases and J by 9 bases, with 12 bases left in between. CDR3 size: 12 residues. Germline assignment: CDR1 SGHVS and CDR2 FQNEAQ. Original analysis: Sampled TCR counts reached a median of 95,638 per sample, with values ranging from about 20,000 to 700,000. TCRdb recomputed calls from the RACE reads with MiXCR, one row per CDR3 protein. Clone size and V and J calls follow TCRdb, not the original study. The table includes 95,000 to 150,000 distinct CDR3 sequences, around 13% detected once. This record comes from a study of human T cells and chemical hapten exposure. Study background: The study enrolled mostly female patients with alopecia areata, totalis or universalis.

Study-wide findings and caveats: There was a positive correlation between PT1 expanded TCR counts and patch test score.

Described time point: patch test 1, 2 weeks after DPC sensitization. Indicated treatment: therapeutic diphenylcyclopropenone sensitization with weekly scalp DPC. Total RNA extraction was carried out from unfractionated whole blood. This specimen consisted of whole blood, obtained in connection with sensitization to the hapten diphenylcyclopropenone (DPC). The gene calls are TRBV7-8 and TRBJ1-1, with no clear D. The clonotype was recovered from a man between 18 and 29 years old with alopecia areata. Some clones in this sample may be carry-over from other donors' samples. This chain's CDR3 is CASSSTEVKAFF. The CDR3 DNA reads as TGTGCCAGCAGCTCTACGGAGGTAAAAGCTTTCTTT.